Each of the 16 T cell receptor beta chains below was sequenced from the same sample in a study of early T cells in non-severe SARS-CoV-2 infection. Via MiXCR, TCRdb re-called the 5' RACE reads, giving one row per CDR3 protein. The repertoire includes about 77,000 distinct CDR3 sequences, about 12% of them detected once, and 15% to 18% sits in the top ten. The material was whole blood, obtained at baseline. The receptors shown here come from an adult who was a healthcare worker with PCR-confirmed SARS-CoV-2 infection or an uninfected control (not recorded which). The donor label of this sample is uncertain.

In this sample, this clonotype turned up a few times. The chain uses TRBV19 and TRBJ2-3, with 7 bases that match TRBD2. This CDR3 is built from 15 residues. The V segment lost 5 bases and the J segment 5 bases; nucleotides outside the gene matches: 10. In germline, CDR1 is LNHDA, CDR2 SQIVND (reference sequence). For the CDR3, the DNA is TGTGCCAGTAGTCTTGCCGGCGGGGGACTAGATACGCAGTATTTT. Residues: CASSLAGGGLDTQYF.

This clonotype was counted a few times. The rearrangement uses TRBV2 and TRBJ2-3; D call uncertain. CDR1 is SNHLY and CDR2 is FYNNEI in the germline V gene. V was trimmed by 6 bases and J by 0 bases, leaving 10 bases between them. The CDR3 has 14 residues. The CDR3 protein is CASRAWVSTDTQYF. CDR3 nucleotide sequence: TGTGCCAGCAGGGCGTGGGTCAGCACAGATACGCAGTATTTT.

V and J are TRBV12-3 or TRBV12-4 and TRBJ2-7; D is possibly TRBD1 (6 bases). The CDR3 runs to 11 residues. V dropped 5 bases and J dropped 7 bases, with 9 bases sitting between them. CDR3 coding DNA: TGTGCCAGCAGTAGGGGGTCGGAGCAGTACTTC. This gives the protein CASSRGSEQYF.

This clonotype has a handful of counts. CDR3 sequence: CASSLTGGRYYNSPLHF. The CDR3 DNA sequence: TGTGCCAGCAGCTTAACGGGGGGCAGATACTATAATTCACCCCTCCACTTT. V usage is TRBV7-3 and J usage is TRBJ1-6; D possibly corresponds to TRBD1 (6 bases). The CDR3 spans 17 residues. The ends were cut back, 0 bases at V and 3 bases at J, with 12 bases in the middle. Germline V gene lookup returns CDR1 SGHTA and CDR2 FQGTGA.

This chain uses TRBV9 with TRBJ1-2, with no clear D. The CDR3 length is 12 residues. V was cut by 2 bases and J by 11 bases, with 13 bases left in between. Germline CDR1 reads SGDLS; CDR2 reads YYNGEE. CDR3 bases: TGTGCCAGCAGCGTGGCTTCGGTGGGGTACACCTTC. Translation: CASSVASVGYTF. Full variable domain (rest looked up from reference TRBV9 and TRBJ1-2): DSGVTQTPKHLITATGQRVTLRCSPRSGDLSVYWYQQSLDQGLQFLIQYYNGEERAKGNILERFSAQQFPDLHSELNLSSLELGDSALYFCASSVASVGYTFGSGTRLTVV.

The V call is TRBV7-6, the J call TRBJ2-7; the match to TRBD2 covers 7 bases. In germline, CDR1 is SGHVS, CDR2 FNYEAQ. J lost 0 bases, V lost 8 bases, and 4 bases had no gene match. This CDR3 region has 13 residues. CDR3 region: CASLAGSSYEQYF. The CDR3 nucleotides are TGTGCCAGCTTAGCGGGCTCCTCCTACGAGCAGTACTTC. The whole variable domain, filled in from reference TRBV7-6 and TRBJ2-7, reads GAGVSQSPRYKVTKRGQDVALRCDPISGHVSLYWYRQALGQGPEFLTYFNYEAQQDKSGLPNDRFSAERPEGSISTLTIQRTEQRDSAMYRCASLAGSSYEQYFGPGTRLTVT.

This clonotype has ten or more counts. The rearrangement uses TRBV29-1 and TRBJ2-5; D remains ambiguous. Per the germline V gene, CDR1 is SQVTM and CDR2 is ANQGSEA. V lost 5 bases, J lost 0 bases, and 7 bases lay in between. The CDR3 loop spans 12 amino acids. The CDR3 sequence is CSVHWYQETQYF. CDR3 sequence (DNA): TGCAGCGTTCATTGGTACCAAGAGACCCAGTACTTC.

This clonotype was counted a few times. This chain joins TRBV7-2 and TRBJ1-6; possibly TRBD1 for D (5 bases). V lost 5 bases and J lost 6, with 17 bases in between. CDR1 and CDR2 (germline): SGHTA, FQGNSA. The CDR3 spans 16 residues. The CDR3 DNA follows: TGTGCCAGCAGCCCTAGCATGACAGCGCCTAATTCACCCCTCCACTTT. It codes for CASSPSMTAPNSPLHF.

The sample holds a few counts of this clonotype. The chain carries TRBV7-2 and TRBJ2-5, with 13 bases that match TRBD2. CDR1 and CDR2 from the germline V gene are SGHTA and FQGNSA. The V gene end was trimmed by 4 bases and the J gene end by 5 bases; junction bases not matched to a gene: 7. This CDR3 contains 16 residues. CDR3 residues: CASSSQLAGGRETQYF. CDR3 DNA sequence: TGTGCCAGCAGCTCTCAACTAGCGGGGGGGCGGGAGACCCAGTACTTC.

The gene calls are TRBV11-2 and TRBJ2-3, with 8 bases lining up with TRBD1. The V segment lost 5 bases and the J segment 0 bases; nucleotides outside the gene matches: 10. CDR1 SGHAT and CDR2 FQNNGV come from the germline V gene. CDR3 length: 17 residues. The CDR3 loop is CASSRGQGATSTDTQYF. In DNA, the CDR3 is TGTGCCAGCAGCCGCGGACAGGGCGCTACTAGCACAGATACGCAGTATTTT.

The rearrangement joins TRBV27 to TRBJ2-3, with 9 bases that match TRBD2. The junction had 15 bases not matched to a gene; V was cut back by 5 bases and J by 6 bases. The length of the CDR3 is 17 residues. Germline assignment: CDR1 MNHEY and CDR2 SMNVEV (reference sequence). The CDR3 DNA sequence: TGTGCCAGCAGTCGGGCCTCTAGCGGGGTTGTCACGGATACGCAGTATTTT. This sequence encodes CASSRASSGVVTDTQYF.

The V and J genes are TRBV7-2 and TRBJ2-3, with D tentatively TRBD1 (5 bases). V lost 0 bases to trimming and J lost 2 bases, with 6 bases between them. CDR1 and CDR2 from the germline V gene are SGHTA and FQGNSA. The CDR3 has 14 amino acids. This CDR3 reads CASSLARVTDTQYF. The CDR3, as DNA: TGTGCCAGCAGCTTAGCCAGGGTCACAGATACGCAGTATTTT. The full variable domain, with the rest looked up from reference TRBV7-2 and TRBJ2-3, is GAGVSQSPSNKVTEKGKDVELRCDPISGHTALYWYRQSLGQGLEFLIYFQGNSAPDKSGLPSDRFSAERTGGSVSTLTIQRTQQEDSAVYLCASSLARVTDTQYFGPGTRLTVL.

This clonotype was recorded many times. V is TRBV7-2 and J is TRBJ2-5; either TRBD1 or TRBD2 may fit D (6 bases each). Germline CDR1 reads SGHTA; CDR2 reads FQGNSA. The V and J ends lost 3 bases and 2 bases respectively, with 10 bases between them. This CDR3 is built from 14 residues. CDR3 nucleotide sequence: TGTGCCAGCAGCTTTCGGGGGCCGCAAGAGACCCAGTACTTC. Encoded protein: CASSFRGPQETQYF.

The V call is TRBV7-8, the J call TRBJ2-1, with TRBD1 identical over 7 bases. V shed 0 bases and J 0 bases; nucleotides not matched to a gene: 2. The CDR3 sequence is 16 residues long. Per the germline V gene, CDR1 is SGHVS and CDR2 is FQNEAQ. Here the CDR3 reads CASSLAGQSSYNEQFF. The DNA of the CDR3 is TGTGCCAGCAGCTTAGCGGGACAGAGCTCCTACAATGAGCAGTTCTTC.

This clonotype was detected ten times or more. The CDR3 DNA follows: TGTGCCAGCAGTTCCGAACGACAGGGTATTTACGAGCAGTACTTC. This gives the protein CASSSERQGIYEQYF. The chain links TRBV7-8 to TRBJ2-7; 7 bases line up with TRBD1. Germline CDR1 SGHVS, CDR2 FQNEAQ. Trimming at V came to 6 bases and at J to 4 bases, leaving 12 bases not matched to a gene. CDR3 size: 15 residues.

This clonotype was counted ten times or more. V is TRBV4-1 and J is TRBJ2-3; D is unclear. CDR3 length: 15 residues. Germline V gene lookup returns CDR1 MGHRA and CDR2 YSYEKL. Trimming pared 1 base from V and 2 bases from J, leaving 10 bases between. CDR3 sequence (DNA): TGCGCCAGCAGCCAAGCGAGCGCCTACACAGATACGCAGTATTTT. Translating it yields CASSQASAYTDTQYF.